Each of the 26 T cell receptor beta chains below was sequenced from the same sample in a study of blood T cell repertoires in COVID-19. TCRdb's table, derived via immunoSEQ multiplex PCR, lists solely in-frame clones and lacks some. The sample lists roughly 130,000 clones; roughly 85% were seen once. The sequencing sample was made of peripheral blood. Every receptor here comes from a man aged 40-55 years with acute or convalescent COVID-19.

The CDR3 sequence: CAWSVLGSGNTIYF. The CDR3 coding sequence is TGTGCCTGGAGTGTACTCGGCTCTGGAAACACCATATATTTT. This chain connects TRBV30 to TRBJ1-3, with no clear D. V lost 0 bases and J lost 0, with 6 bases in between. The length of the CDR3 is 14 residues. CDR1 is GTSNPN, CDR2 SVGIG, per germline (reference sequence).

CDR3 sequence reads: CASSQVRAGGEETQYF. The CDR3 DNA is TGCGCCAGCAGCCAAGTGCGGGCAGGGGGCGAAGAGACCCAGTACTTC. The chain recombines TRBV4-1 with TRBJ2-5, with 8 nucleotides matching TRBD1. Germline V gene sequence: CDR1 MGHRA, CDR2 YSYEKL. After removal of 1 base from V and 3 bases from J, the junction contained 7 bases not matched to a gene. The CDR3 covers 16 residues.

The chain is built from TRBV2 and TRBJ2-1; 10 bases are a match to TRBD1. J gave up 8 bases and V 3 bases, and 10 bases lay outside the gene matches. Germline CDR1 reads SNHLY; CDR2 reads FYNNEI. The CDR3 contains 16 residues. Written as DNA, the CDR3 is TGTGCCAGCAGTGATAGAGGGACAGGGGTGGCAGATGAGCAGTTCTTC. Encoded protein: CASSDRGTGVADEQFF.

This clone appeared once. V usage is TRBV21-1 and J usage is TRBJ1-5; TRBD1 is the table's D call, not checked against the DNA. TRBV21-1 constitutes a pseudogene. The length of the CDR3 is 16 residues. As DNA, the CDR3 is TGTGCCAGCAGCAAAGATATTCCCGACAGGGTTCAGCCCCAGCATTTT. As protein: CASSKDIPDRVQPQHF.

The gene calls are TRBV3-1 (or the pseudogene TRBV3-2) and TRBJ1-4; TRBD1 matches 9 bases. V shed 4 bases, J shed 0 bases, and the junction held 6 bases outside the gene matches. The CDR3 runs 17 residues. CDR1 and CDR2 (germline): LGHDT, YNNKEL (reference sequence). The CDR3 loop reads CASSPDRGPPTNEKLFF. The CDR3, as DNA: TGTGCCAGCAGCCCGGACAGGGGTCCTCCAACTAATGAAAAACTGTTTTTT.

V gene TRBV19 combines with J gene TRBJ1-1; TRBD1 is a possible D gene (6 bases). Trimming removed 1 base from V and 5 bases from J, with 11 bases in between. The germline gives CDR1 LNHDA, CDR2 SQIVND (reference sequence). The length of the CDR3 is 14 residues. This chain's CDR3 is CASSIGTQGTEAFF. The CDR3 DNA sequence: TGTGCCAGTAGTATAGGGACACAGGGAACTGAAGCTTTCTTT.

This chain connects TRBV30 to TRBJ1-4; 9 nucleotides line up with TRBD1. With 2 bases clipped from V and 6 bases from J, the junction kept 7 bases outside the gene matches. CDR1 GTSNPN and CDR2 SVGIG come from the germline V gene (reference sequence). The CDR3 is 15 amino acids. The CDR3 reads CAWSNPTGGDEKLFF. CDR3 in DNA: TGTGCCTGGAGTAACCCGACAGGGGGTGATGAAAAACTGTTTTTT.

The chain has TRBV19 and TRBJ2-7, with D perhaps TRBD2 (5 bases). Germline lookup yields CDR1 LNHDA and CDR2 SQIVND (reference sequence). V gave up 3 bases and J gave up 0 bases, with 9 bases separating them. The CDR3 spans 14 residues. The chain's CDR3 is CASSMGADSYEQYF. The CDR3 DNA reads as TGTGCCAGTAGTATGGGAGCAGACTCCTACGAGCAGTACTTC.

This clone was detected a few times. V gene TRBV18 combines with J gene TRBJ1-6; D possibly corresponds to TRBD1 (5 bases). CDR1 is KGHSH and CDR2 is LQKENI in the germline V gene. Trimming pared 1 base from V and 10 bases from J, leaving 11 bases between. CDR3 length: 14 amino acids. CDR3 sequence (DNA): TGTGCCAGCTCACCACTCAGGGAGGGCTCACCCCTCCACTTT. This translates into CASSPLREGSPLHF. The full variable domain, with the rest looked up from reference TRBV18 and TRBJ1-6, is NAGVMQNPRHLVRRRGQEARLRCSPMKGHSHVYWYRQLPEEGLKFMVYLQKENIIDESGMPKERFSAEFPKEGPSILRIQQVVRGDSAAYFCASSPLREGSPLHFGNGTRLTVT.

This clone was counted only a few times. The chain carries TRBV6-5 and TRBJ1-3; D unresolved. CDR1 is MNHEY, CDR2 SVGAGI, per germline. The CDR3 consists of 15 residues. The V and J ends lost 7 bases and 3 bases respectively, with 16 bases between them. The CDR3 loop reads CASTPRGYRGNTIYF. As DNA, the CDR3 is TGTGCCAGCACCCCGCGCGGTTATCGTGGAAACACCATATATTTT.

The rearrangement uses TRBV9 and TRBJ2-1; 8 bases align to TRBD2. The J segment lost 10 bases and the V segment lost 7 bases, leaving 13 bases of the junction unmatched. The germline V gene has CDR1 SGDLS and CDR2 YYNGEE. The CDR3 is 14 amino acids. The CDR3 nucleotides are TGTGCCAGCGGTTTCTCGGGAGGGCCAGGGGAGCAGTTCTTC. Translating gives CASGFSGGPGEQFF. Full variable domain (remainder filled in from reference TRBV9 and TRBJ2-1): DSGVTQTPKHLITATGQRVTLRCSPRSGDLSVYWYQQSLDQGLQFLIQYYNGEERAKGNILERFSAQQFPDLHSELNLSSLELGDSALYFCASGFSGGPGEQFFGPGTRLTVL.

For the CDR3, the DNA is TGCGCCAGCAGCCCTGGAGCAGGGGAGGGGCAGCCCCAGCATTTT. It is translated as CASSPGAGEGQPQHF. The V and J genes are TRBV5-1 and TRBJ1-5, with D maybe TRBD1 (6 bases). Germline V gene data show CDR1 as SGHRS and CDR2 as YFSETQ. The V gene lost 4 bases and the J gene lost 7 bases, with 18 bases spanning the gap. The length of the CDR3 is 15 residues.

The V gene is TRBV6-5, the J gene TRBJ1-5; possible D gene TRBD1, 5 bases. In germline, CDR1 is MNHEY, CDR2 SVGAGI. This CDR3 has 14 amino acids. V gave up 5 bases and J gave up 7 bases, with 15 bases separating them. CDR3: CASSQGGDKQPQHF. The CDR3 DNA reads TGTGCCAGCAGTCAGGGAGGGGATAAGCAGCCCCAGCATTTT.

The V call is TRBV4-3, the J call TRBJ1-4, with D uncertain. CDR1 and CDR2 from the germline V gene are LGHNA and YSLEER. Trimming took off 0 bases at V and 8 bases at J, with 13 bases between the two ends. This CDR3 spans 15 amino acids. The CDR3 spells CASSQDRGAYEKLFF. In DNA, the CDR3 is TGCGCCAGCAGCCAAGATCGCGGAGCATACGAAAAACTGTTTTTT.

The count of this clone is one. The gene calls are TRBV24-1 and TRBJ2-1; TRBD2 is a possible D gene (7 bases). CDR1 and CDR2 (germline): KGHDR, SFDVKD. CDR3 length: 15 amino acids. V was clipped by 3 bases and J by 10 bases, with 18 bases between them. DNA of the CDR3: TGTGCCACCAGTGATCCAAGGGGGGGGGCTAACGAGCAGTTCTTC. Translated, it gives CATSDPRGGANEQFF.

The chain uses TRBV7-3 and TRBJ2-3; 7 bases align to TRBD2. The CDR3 is made up of 16 amino acids. Germline trimming cut 5 bases from V and 2 bases from J; bases unmatched to any gene: 10. Per germline, CDR1 SGHTA and CDR2 FQGTGA. Written as DNA, the CDR3 is TGTGCCAGCAGCCCCCAGCCTAGCGGTAACACAGATACGCAGTATTTT. It is translated as CASSPQPSGNTDTQYF.

The chain has TRBV6-1 and TRBJ1-1; D is possibly TRBD1 (5 bases). V was trimmed by 2 bases and J by 3 bases, leaving 7 bases between them. In germline, CDR1 is MNHNS, CDR2 SASEGT. There are 13 residues in the CDR3. This CDR3 reads CASSEIGDTEAFF. The CDR3 DNA follows: TGTGCCAGCAGTGAAATAGGGGACACTGAAGCTTTCTTT.

This chain uses TRBV18 with TRBJ1-1; D ambiguous. Germline V gene data show CDR1 as KGHSH and CDR2 as LQKENI. The V end was cut by 3 bases, the J end by 5 bases, with 7 bases between. The CDR3 has 12 residues. In DNA form, the CDR3 reads TGTGCCAGCTCACCTTCAGGAACTGAAGCTTTCTTT. It translates to CASSPSGTEAFF.

The J gene is TRBJ2-3, the V gene TRBV5-4, with a weak D call TRBD2 (6 bases). Trimming took off 5 bases at V and 0 bases at J, with 16 bases between the two ends. The CDR3 has 16 residues. Germline CDR1 reads SGHNT; CDR2 reads YYREEE (reference sequence). CDR3 sequence (DNA): TGTGCCAGCAGACAAGGGGCGGGGCTCAGCACAGATACGCAGTATTTT. This sequence encodes CASRQGAGLSTDTQYF.

The sample holds a few counts of this clone. The rearrangement uses TRBV5-5 and TRBJ1-5; D possibly corresponds to TRBD1 (5 bases). In germline, CDR1 is SGHKS, CDR2 YYEKEE (reference sequence). The CDR3 has 15 amino acids. V lost 4 bases and J lost 1, with 12 bases in between. The CDR3, as DNA: TGTGCCAGCAGCAGGGAGGGACTCAGCAATCAGCCCCAGCATTTT. It translates to CASSREGLSNQPQHF.

V and J are TRBV7-9 and TRBJ1-3, with a possible D match to TRBD1 (6 bases). Trimming took off 5 bases at V and 2 bases at J, with 13 bases between the two ends. The CDR3 is 15 residues long. Germline V CDR1 and CDR2: SEHNR, FQNEAQ (reference sequence). CDR3 bases: TGTGCCAGCAGCAACACGGGGGGCACTGGAAACACCATATATTTT. Encoded protein: CASSNTGGTGNTIYF.

The rearrangement uses TRBV19 and TRBJ2-7, with TRBD1 identical over 10 bases. The CDR3 length is 14 residues. The germline V gene has CDR1 LNHDA and CDR2 SQIVND (reference sequence). Unmatched junction bases numbered 3, after V lost 7 bases and J lost 0 bases. CDR3: CASTRTGGSYEQYF. The CDR3 nucleotides read TGTGCCAGTACTCGGACAGGGGGCTCCTACGAGCAGTACTTC.

The V gene is TRBV11-2, the J gene TRBJ2-7; maybe TRBD1 (7 bases). The CDR3 spans 15 residues. V lost 4 bases to trimming and J lost 5 bases, with 18 bases between them. Germline assignment: CDR1 SGHAT and CDR2 FQNNGV. The CDR3 sequence is CASSSPDREVNEQYF. The DNA of the CDR3 is TGTGCCAGCAGCTCTCCCGACAGGGAGGTCAACGAGCAGTACTTC.

This clone was seen a handful of times. V and J are TRBV7-6 and TRBJ1-3, with D perhaps matching TRBD1 (6 bases). Trimming removed 3 bases at V and 4 bases at J, with 10 bases between. This CDR3 is built from 14 residues. CDR1 and CDR2 (germline): SGHVS, FNYEAQ. The CDR3 DNA sequence: TGTGCCAGCAGCTTGGGACACTCCGGAAACACCATATATTTT. It codes for CASSLGHSGNTIYF.

The V gene is TRBV5-1, the J gene TRBJ2-3; D unresolved. CDR1 is SGHRS, CDR2 YFSETQ, per germline. Trimming left V 0 bases short and J 2 bases short, with 10 bases between. The CDR3 consists of 15 residues. CDR3 protein: CASSLGQALTDTQYF. CDR3 in DNA: TGCGCCAGCAGCTTGGGGCAGGCCCTCACAGATACGCAGTATTTT.

This clone was found once. The gene calls are TRBV6-4 and TRBJ2-3; 12 nucleotides line up with TRBD1. The junction had 4 bases not matched to a gene; V was cut back by 2 bases and J by 4 bases. The CDR3 sequence is 16 residues long. Germline V CDR1 and CDR2: MRHNA, SNTAGT. Here the CDR3 reads CASSDKGQGAPDTQYF. In DNA form, the CDR3 reads TGTGCCAGCAGTGACAAGGGACAGGGGGCCCCAGATACGCAGTATTTT.